The sequence of this TCR beta chain was determined in a study of CD8 T cells in ankylosing spondylitis. Study-wide points: The clones that were linked to disease were reported to be significantly enriched in matched synovial fluid samples from ankylosing spondylitis patients. Made up of roughly 8 highly homologous variants, a TCR beta motif appeared characteristic of ankylosing spondylitis blood. Both synovial fluid and blood in reactive arthritis had previously been reported to carry some motif variants.

TCRdb re-called the 5' RACE reads with MiXCR, one entry per CDR3 protein. The repertoire holds around 250,000 distinct CDR3 sequences, approximately 30% seen once, with approximately 4.4% in the top ten. In the case of this clonotype: As yet, its antigen is unknown.

The sequence came from a male donor with ankylosing spondylitis or in good health (not recorded which). Sequencing input: blood, either unsorted or a sorted T cell fraction (not recorded which).

In DNA, the CDR3 is TGCGCCAGCAGATTAGACACGGAGACCCAGTACTTC. Encoded protein: CASRLDTETQYF. V usage is TRBV10-2 and J usage is TRBJ2-5, with D hard to call. The V end lost 6 bases, the J end lost 5 bases, and 10 bases lay between the germline ends. This CDR3 contains 12 residues. Germline V gene data show CDR1 as WSHSY and CDR2 as SAAADI.